One sample yielded the 4 T cell receptor beta chains listed below, sequenced in a study of blood T cell repertoires in COVID-19. Measured with immunoSEQ multiplex PCR; TCRdb has only the in-frame clones, and not every one. In the table there are approximately 360,000 clones, 70% to 90% of which are singletons. Sequencing was carried out using peripheral blood. All receptors come from a man between 35 and 55 years old with acute or convalescent COVID-19.

This chain connects TRBV28 to TRBJ1-2; 7 bases are shared with TRBD1. The CDR3 sequence is 14 residues long. V shed 6 bases, J shed 5 bases, and the junction held 9 bases outside the gene matches. CDR1 and CDR2 (germline): MDHEN, SYDVKM. The CDR3 is CASRRQGSPYGYTF. The CDR3 nucleotides read TGTGCCAGCAGACGACAGGGCTCCCCGTATGGCTACACCTTC.

The J gene is TRBJ1-4, the V gene TRBV7-8; unclear D gene. Germline assignment: CDR1 SGHVS and CDR2 FQNEAQ. The ends were cut back, 5 bases at V and 8 bases at J, with 18 bases in the middle. This CDR3 region has 15 residues. The CDR3 DNA reads as TGTGCCAGCAGCCTGCGGGATAGGCGGAAAGAAAAACTGTTTTTT. This codes for CASSLRDRRKEKLFF. The full variable domain, with the rest looked up from reference TRBV7-8 and TRBJ1-4, is GAGVSQSPRYKVAKRGQDVALRCDPISGHVSLFWYQQALGQGPEFLTYFQNEAQLDKSGLPSDRFFAERPEGSVSTLKIQRTQQEDSAVYLCASSLRDRRKEKLFFGSGTQLSVL.

This chain connects TRBV29-1 to TRBJ1-1, with a weak D call TRBD1 (5 bases). Germline V gives CDR1 SQVTM, CDR2 ANQGSEA. The CDR3 has 15 amino acids. Trimming shortened V by 7 bases and J by 1 base, and 19 bases separated the two germline ends. CDR3 sequence reads: CSAGGRGRGNTEAFF. CDR3 in DNA: TGCAGCGCCGGGGGTCGGGGTCGTGGGAACACTGAAGCTTTCTTT.

The chain links TRBV24-1 to TRBJ2-3; 7 bases agree with TRBD2. There are 15 residues in the CDR3. V was clipped by 3 bases and J by 1 base; unmatched bases: 3. Germline V gene sequence: CDR1 KGHDR, CDR2 SFDVKD. The CDR3 protein is CATSDNTSGTDTQYF. The CDR3 DNA is TGTGCCACCAGTGATAATACTAGCGGCACAGATACGCAGTATTTT.